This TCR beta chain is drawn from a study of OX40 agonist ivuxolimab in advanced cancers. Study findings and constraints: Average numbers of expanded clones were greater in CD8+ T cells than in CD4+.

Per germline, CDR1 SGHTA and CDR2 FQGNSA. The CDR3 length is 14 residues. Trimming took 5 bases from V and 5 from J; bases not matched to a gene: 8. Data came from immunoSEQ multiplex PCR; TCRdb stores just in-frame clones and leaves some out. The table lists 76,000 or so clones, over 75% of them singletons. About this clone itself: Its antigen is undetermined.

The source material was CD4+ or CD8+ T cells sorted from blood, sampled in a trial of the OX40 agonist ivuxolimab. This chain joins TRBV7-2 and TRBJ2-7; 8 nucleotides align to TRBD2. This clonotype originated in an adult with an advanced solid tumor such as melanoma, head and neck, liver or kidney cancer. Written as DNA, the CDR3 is TGTGCCAGCAGCATAGATCCGGGGGGGAACGAGCAGTACTTC. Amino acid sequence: CASSIDPGGNEQYF. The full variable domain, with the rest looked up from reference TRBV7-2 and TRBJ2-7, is GAGVSQSPSNKVTEKGKDVELRCDPISGHTALYWYRQSLGQGLEFLIYFQGNSAPDKSGLPSDRFSAERTGGSVSTLTIQRTQQEDSAVYLCASSIDPGGNEQYFGPGTRLTVT.